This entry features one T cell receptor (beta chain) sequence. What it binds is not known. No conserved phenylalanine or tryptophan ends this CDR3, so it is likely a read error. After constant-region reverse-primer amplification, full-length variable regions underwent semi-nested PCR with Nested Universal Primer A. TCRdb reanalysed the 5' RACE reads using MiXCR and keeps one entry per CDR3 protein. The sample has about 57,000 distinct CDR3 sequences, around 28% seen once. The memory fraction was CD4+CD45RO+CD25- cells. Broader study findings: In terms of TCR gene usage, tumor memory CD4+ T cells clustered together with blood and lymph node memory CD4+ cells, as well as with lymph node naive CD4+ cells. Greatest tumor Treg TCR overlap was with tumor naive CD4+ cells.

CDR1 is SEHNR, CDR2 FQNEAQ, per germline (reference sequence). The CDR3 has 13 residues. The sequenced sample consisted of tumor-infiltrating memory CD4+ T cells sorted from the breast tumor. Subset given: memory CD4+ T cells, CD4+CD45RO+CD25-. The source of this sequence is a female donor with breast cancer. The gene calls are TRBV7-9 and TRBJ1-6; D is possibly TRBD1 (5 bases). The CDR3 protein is CASSRGTNSPLHY. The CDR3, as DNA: TGTGCCAGCAGCCGGGGGACTAATTCCCCCCTCCACTAT.